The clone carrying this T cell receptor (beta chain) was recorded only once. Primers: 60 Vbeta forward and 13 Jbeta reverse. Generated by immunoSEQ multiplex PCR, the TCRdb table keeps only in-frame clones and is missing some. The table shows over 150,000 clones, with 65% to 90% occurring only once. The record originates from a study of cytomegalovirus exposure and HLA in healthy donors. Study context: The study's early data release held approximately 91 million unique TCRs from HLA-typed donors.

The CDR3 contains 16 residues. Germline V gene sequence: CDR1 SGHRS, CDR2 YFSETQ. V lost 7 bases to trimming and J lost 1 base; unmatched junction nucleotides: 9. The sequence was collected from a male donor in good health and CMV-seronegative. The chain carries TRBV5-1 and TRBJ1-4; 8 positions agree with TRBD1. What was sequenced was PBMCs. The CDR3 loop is CASQTGQGQTNEKLFF. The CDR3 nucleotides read TGCGCCAGCCAAACCGGACAGGGCCAAACTAATGAAAAACTGTTTTTT.